Listed below are T cell receptor beta chains from one sample, sequenced in a study of OX40 agonist ivuxolimab in advanced cancers. Here immunoSEQ multiplex PCR was the method, and the copy in TCRdb shows in-frame clones only, minus some. Here the sample spans some 30,000 clones, 85% to 90% being singletons. The sequenced sample was CD4+ or CD8+ T cells sorted from blood, obtained in a trial of the OX40 agonist ivuxolimab. The receptor set was obtained from an adult with an advanced solid tumor such as melanoma, head and neck, liver or kidney cancer. The CDR3 runs from the conserved cysteine through the conserved F or W. D genes are given only for firm matches. Where a row states a size, it is once, few, many or the class of an expanded clone; other rows omit it.

d_gene,abundance,j_gene,v_gene,CDR3nt,CDR3aa
NA,NA,TRBJ2-4,TRBV9,TGTGCCAGCAGCGATCCGGGGCTCGCCAAAAACATTCAGTACTTC,CASSDPGLAKNIQYF
NA,NA,TRBJ2-5,TRBV11-2,TGTGCCAGCACCCCCAGGGGGGTCACCGCAAAAGAGACCCAGTACTTC,CASTPRGVTAKETQYF
NA,NA,TRBJ2-1,TRBV11-3,TGTGCCAGCAGCTTAGGGTCCTTTAATGAGCAGTTCTTC,CASSLGSFNEQFF
NA,NA,TRBJ1-2,TRBV15,TGTGCCACCAGCACGGGAAGGGGCGCCAGCTATGGCTACACCTTC,CATSTGRGASYGYTF
NA,NA,TRBJ2-3,TRBV19,TGTGCCTCAAAGTCGGGGCGTAGCACAGATACGCAGTATTTT,CASKSGRSTDTQYF
TRBD2,NA,TRBJ2-3,TRBV15,TGTGCCACCAGCAGATTTAGACTAGCGATCCCTTCGGATACGCAGTATTTT,CATSRFRLAIPSDTQYF
NA,NA,TRBJ2-3,TRBV9,TGTGCCAGCAGCCCGGCTACCCTCAGCACAGATACGCAGTATTTT,CASSPATLSTDTQYF
TRBD2,NA,TRBJ2-7,TRBV9,TGTGCCAGCAGCCCCCGACTAGCAGCCTACGAGCAGTACTTC,CASSPRLAAYEQYF
TRBD1,NA,TRBJ1-5,TRBV19,TGTGCCAGTAGTATTCAGGGGGCCCAGCAGCCCCAGCATTTT,CASSIQGAQQPQHF
TRBD1,NA,TRBJ2-7,TRBV13,TGTGCCAGCAGCCCGGAGACAGGGATTACCTACGAGCAGTACTTC,CASSPETGITYEQYF
NA,NA,TRBJ2-1,TRBV5-8,TGTGCCAGCAGCTGGCTTGCGGGAAGGTACAATGAGCAGTTCTTC,CASSWLAGRYNEQFF
NA,few,TRBJ1-4,TRBV19,TGTGCCAGTAGTGGCACGGCAAATGAAAAACTGTTTTTT,CASSGTANEKLFF
NA,NA,TRBJ1-4,TRBV5-4,TGTGCCAGCAGCGGCGGGGCTAATGAAAAACTGTTTTTT,CASSGGANEKLFF
NA,NA,TRBJ2-2,TRBV19,TGTGCCAGTAGTACACGGACAGTCACCGGGGAGCTGTTTTTT,CASSTRTVTGELFF
TRBD1,NA,TRBJ1-5,TRBV19,TGTGCCAGCGGACAGGTCTTTGGGAATCAGCCCCAGCATTTT,CASGQVFGNQPQHF
TRBD1,NA,TRBJ1-5,TRBV18,TGTGCCAGCTCACCACCGTGGCAGGGGGACTATAGCAATCAGCCCCAGCATTTT,CASSPPWQGDYSNQPQHF
NA,NA,TRBJ1-1,TRBV28,TGTGCCAGCAGGGACAGGAACACTGAAGCTTTCTTT,CASRDRNTEAFF
NA,NA,TRBJ1-1,TRBV11-2,TGTGCCAGCAGCTTAGGCGGAATTATGAACACTGAAGCTTTCTTT,CASSLGGIMNTEAFF
NA,NA,TRBJ2-7,TRBV7-3,TGTGCCAGCAGTTACAAGGGGTACGCATTCTCCTACGAGCAGTACTTC,CASSYKGYAFSYEQYF
TRBD1,NA,TRBJ1-5,TRBV23-1,TGCGCCAGCAGTCACCTCGGTAGCAGGGGGGACCAGCCCCAGCATTTT,CASSHLGSRGDQPQHF
NA,once,TRBJ2-7,TRBV28,TGTGCCAGCAGTGCCTCAGGGTACGAGCAGTACTTC,CASSASGYEQYF
NA,once,TRBJ2-3,TRBV7-9,TGTGCCAGCAGCTCCCTTTTCCTGGTAGCGGCCACAGATACGCAGTATTTT,CASSSLFLVAATDTQYF
NA,NA,TRBJ2-3,TRBV5-5,TGTGCCAGCAGCTTCGAGGGATTCGGCACAGATACGCAGTATTTT,CASSFEGFGTDTQYF
NA,few,TRBJ1-1,TRBV7-9,TGTGCCAGCAGCTGCCCTGAAGCTTTCTTT,CASSCPEAFF
TRBD1,NA,TRBJ2-7,TRBV9,TGTGCCAGCAGCGCCGCAGGGGGCTCCAACGAGCAGTACTTC,CASSAAGGSNEQYF
NA,NA,TRBJ2-7,TRBV4-2,TGTGCCAGCTCCCAGCGATGGGATGCCTACGAGCAGTACTTC,CASSQRWDAYEQYF
NA,NA,TRBJ2-7,TRBV11-2,TGTGCCAGCAGCTTAGGTCTAACCTACGAGCAGTACTTC,CASSLGLTYEQYF